Included here is one TCR beta chain sequence, with context. Trimming shortened V by 5 bases and J by 3 bases, and 20 bases separated the two germline ends. The CDR3 extends over 16 amino acids. The V gene's germline CDR1 is SGHAT and CDR2 FQNNGV. These data come from a study of blood T cell repertoires in COVID-19. Study context: Sample material is recorded as cDNA or gDNA derived from T cells, B-cell-depleted T cells, or PBMCs.

In the source study's methods: Nucleated cell number was recorded as an estimate derived from reference gene primer amplification. Measured with immunoSEQ multiplex PCR; TCRdb has only the in-frame clones, and not every one. V and J calls and clone size come straight from that table; D and trimming were deduced from the DNA. Here the sample spans 120,000 to 150,000 clones, about 90% being singletons. The sequenced sample was peripheral blood. The chain uses TRBV11-2 and TRBJ2-7, with D perhaps matching TRBD1 (5 bases). This clonotype originated in a man in his fifties or sixties who had recovered from COVID-19. DNA of the CDR3: TGTGCCAGCAGCCCCCTCTCACGGCAGGGAAGCTACGAGCAGTACTTC. It yields the protein CASSPLSRQGSYEQYF.